The following is a TCR beta chain sequence with its context. The length of the CDR3 is 14 residues. CDR1 MNHEY and CDR2 SVGEGT come from the germline V gene. The V gene lost 0 bases and the J gene lost 3 bases, with 6 bases spanning the gap. This entry is derived from a study of T cell responses to AZD1222 COVID-19 vaccine. Using immunoSEQ multiplex PCR, the repertoire was profiled, and TCRdb retains in-frame clones only, with some absent. The repertoire includes roughly 150,000 clones, approximately 83% of them detected once, and roughly 8% sits in the top ten. This chain joins TRBV6-2 or TRBV6-3 and TRBJ1-5, with TRBD1 as a possible D gene (5 bases). The clonotype was recovered from an adult in good health. The material was peripheral blood, obtained on day 0 of AZD1222 vaccination. The CDR3 sequence is CASSYSGPNQPQHF. CDR3 bases: TGTGCCAGCAGTTACTCGGGACCCAATCAGCCCCAGCATTTT.